This T cell receptor (beta chain) comes out of a study of Ad26.COV2.S vaccination and SARS-CoV-2 variants (dated by TCRdb to 2020 to 2022). Study-wide context: Donors in the vaccine arm were drawn from COV1001, a phase I-IIa trial of Ad26.COV2.S in healthy adults that was multicentre, randomized, double-blind and placebo-controlled. Ad26.COV2.S was given intramuscularly at 5x10^10 or 1x10^11 viral particles, as a single shot or as two shots 56 days apart. Throughout the experiments and outcome assessment, investigators stayed blinded to trial group allocation. The TCR-sequenced set comprised about 30 samples: about 19 Ad26.COV2.S vaccine recipients, 5 placebo recipients and 8 SARS-CoV-2 convalescent individuals. TCRbeta repertoire sequencing served as the tool for gauging how specific and how broad the SARS-CoV-2-reactive T cell receptors were following Ad26.COV2.S vaccination. Participants in the trial were split at random into five groups of five each, receiving low-dose or high-dose Ad26.COV2.S once or twice, or else placebo on both occasions.

General findings and caveats noted by the study authors: After vaccination, spike-specific CD8+ and CD4+ T cell responses were reported to show substantial breadth. According to the authors, total T cell responses may have been underestimated by the TCR breadth and depth analyses. Ad26.COV2.S recipients had higher spike-specific TCR breadth than placebo recipients (P = 0.0014). Vaccine and placebo recipients had similar non-spike TCR breadth, a finding consistent with the vaccine containing only spike. The study was not powered to compare responses between vaccine doses or regimens.

This clone appeared a single time. The antigen this receptor binds is unknown. Base qualities were left out, and no much larger clone turns up one base away. The immunoSEQ Assay was used to sequence TCRbeta CDR3 regions. After extraction, genomic DNA underwent amplification by bias-controlled multiplex PCR, followed by high-throughput sequencing. As for the authors' bioinformatics: To quantify the absolute abundance of every unique TCRbeta CDR3 region, sequences were collapsed and filtered. Usable DNA was measured by amplifying reference genes present in all nucleated cells, and TCRbeta template counts were normalized to that usable DNA to estimate T cell fraction. Repertoire TCRs were annotated as SARS-CoV-2-specific when V gene, CDR3 amino acid sequence and J gene were exactly matched to a known reactive TCR set. MIRA supplied the reference SARS-CoV-2 TCR set, which was filtered for enrichment in COVID-19-positive ImmuneCODE repertoires so that public or cross-reactive TCRs were removed. Based on the MIRA antigens, annotated TCRs were further analysed at the level of specific ORF or position within ORF. Breadth was defined as annotated unique rearrangements over total unique productive rearrangements; depth was the summed frequency of those rearrangements. Two-sided Wilcoxon rank-sum tests were used to compare TCR breadth between groups. In its TCRdb copy, this immuneACCESS table keeps in-frame sequences only and misses some clones. Where compared with another copy, unresolved V genes explain less than half of these, and the others have no known cause. The V and J calls and the clone size are those of that table, but D and trimming were determined from the DNA. Across this sample there are roughly 240,000 clones, with over 75% seen only once. The ten most abundant clones make up roughly 10% of the sample.

Per the publication, the treatment or condition label means: 19 received Ad26.COV2.S at low or high dose, single or two shots; 5 received placebo; per-sample allocation not given. For vaccine and placebo recipients, repertoires were sequenced using samples collected on day 63 after the first injection. Between 29 July and 7 August 2020, Cohort 1b enrolled 25 adults aged 18-55 years at one site in Boston, USA. Ad26.COV2.S was a replication-incompetent adenovirus type 26 vector expressing a prefusion-stabilized SARS-CoV-2 spike protein from the original Wuhan strain. V is cut back by 5 bases and J by 0 bases, with 7 bases in the junction unmatched. There are 18 amino acids in the CDR3, from cysteine to phenylalanine inclusive. Only the CDR3 DNA stays, 54 bases, in frame from base 1. CDR1 and CDR2 (LNHDA, SQIVND) derive from the germline V gene (reference sequence).

The rearranged segments are TRBV19 and TRBJ2-2; 12 bases in between match TRBD2. The starting material was peripheral blood, obtained in a trial of Ad26.COV2.S vaccine versus placebo. This TCR came from a person aged 18-65 years who received the Ad26.COV2.S COVID-19 vaccine or a placebo. The CDR3 protein: CASSLLLAGGANTGELFF. The DNA sequence reads TGTGCCAGTAGTTTACTACTAGCGGGAGGCGCGAACACCGGGGAGCTGTTTTTT.